The clone carrying this T cell receptor beta chain was recorded a few times. At one of its ends the junction is not consistent with the germline gene, which may arise from a read error. As it was prepared, the TCRbeta library received unique molecular identifiers. TCRdb recomputed calls from the PCR reads with MiXCR, one row per CDR3 protein. The table records a few hundred thousand distinct CDR3 sequences, approximately 10% of them present only once. This entry belongs to a study of T-cell reconstitution after alpha-beta-depleted transplantation in children. The CDR3 totals 17 residues. Germline V gives CDR1 SSHAT, CDR2 FNYEAQ (reference sequence).

This sequence joins TRBV7-7 and TRBJ2-1; tentatively, D is TRBD2 (6 bases). The clonotype comes from a human donor who donated a stem cell graft to a child with acute lymphoblastic leukemia. The specimen comprised PBMCs from the stem cell graft donor, sampled from the stem cell graft. The CDR3 nucleotides are TGTGCTAGCAGCCCCCCCGGGGGTCTAGCAGGTTACAATGAGCAGTTCTTC. It encodes CASSPPGGLAGYNEQFF.